The T cell receptor (beta chain) described here comes from a study of control samples from healthy donors and cancer patients. In this sample, this clone turned up once. Clones were read by immunoSEQ multiplex PCR, and TCRdb kept only the in-frame ones, dropping some. The sample consists of over 80,000 clones, around three quarters of them appearing once. This CDR3 is built from 15 residues. Trimming left V 0 bases short and J 3 bases short, with 10 bases between. Germline V gene lookup returns CDR1 SEHNR and CDR2 FQNEAQ (reference sequence). Sequenced: blood. The clonotype comes from a woman younger than 45 in good health. The V and J genes are TRBV7-9 and TRBJ2-3; D may match TRBD1 or TRBD2 (5 bases each). The CDR3 DNA sequence: TGTGCCAGCAGCTTAGCGGGGGTTCCAACAGATACGCAGTATTTT. The encoded protein is CASSLAGVPTDTQYF.